This T cell receptor beta chain was observed in a study of T-cell memory formation after mild COVID-19. Germline values: CDR1 MGHRA, CDR2 YSYEKL. V shed 2 bases and J 5 bases; nucleotides not matched to a gene: 4. The CDR3 length is 15 residues. Each CDR3 protein is one row after TCRdb ran MiXCR on the 5' RACE reads. The sample has around 220,000 distinct CDR3 sequences, less than 20% seen once. The clonotype comes from a man aged 18-30 years who had mild COVID-19 (a few samples of this study predate the infection). Cell type and time point are not known. Sequencing was carried out using PBMCs or a T cell subset sorted from them (not recorded which). The genes are TRBV4-1 and TRBJ2-7, with 12 bases lining up with TRBD1. CDR3 DNA: TGCGCCAGCAGCCAAAAGGGGACAGGGGGCCACGAGCAGTACTTC. Amino acids: CASSQKGTGGHEQYF.